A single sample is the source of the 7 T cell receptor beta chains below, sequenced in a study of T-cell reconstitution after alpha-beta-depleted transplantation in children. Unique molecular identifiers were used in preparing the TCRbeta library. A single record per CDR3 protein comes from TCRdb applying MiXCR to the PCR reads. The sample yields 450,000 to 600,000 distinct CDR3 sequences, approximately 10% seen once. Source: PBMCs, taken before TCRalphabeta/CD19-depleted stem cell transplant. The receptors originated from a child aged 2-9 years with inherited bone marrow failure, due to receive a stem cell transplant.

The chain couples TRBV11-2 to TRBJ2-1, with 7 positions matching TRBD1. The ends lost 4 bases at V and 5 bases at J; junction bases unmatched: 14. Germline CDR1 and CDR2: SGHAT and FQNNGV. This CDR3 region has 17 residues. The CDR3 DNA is TGTGCCAGCAGCTCCCCCAGCCAGGGGGTGGTTAACAATGAGCAGTTCTTC. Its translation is CASSSPSQGVVNNEQFF.

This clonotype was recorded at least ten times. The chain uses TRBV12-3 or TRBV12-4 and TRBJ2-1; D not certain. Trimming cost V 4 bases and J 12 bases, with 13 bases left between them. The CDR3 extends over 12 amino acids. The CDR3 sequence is CASSSLKRLQFF. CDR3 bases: TGTGCCAGCAGTTCGCTTAAGCGATTGCAGTTCTTC.

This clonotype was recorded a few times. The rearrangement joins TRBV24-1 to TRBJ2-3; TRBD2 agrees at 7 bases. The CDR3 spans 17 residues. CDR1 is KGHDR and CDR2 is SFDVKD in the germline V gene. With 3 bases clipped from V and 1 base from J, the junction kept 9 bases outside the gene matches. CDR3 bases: TGTGCCACCAGTGATCAGCGGGACCCCAGGGGCACAGATACGCAGTATTTT. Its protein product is CATSDQRDPRGTDTQYF.

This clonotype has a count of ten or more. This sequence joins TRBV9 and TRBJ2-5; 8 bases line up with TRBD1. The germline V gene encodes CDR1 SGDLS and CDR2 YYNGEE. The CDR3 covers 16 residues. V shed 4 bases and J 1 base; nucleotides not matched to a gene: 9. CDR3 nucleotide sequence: TGTGCCAGCAGCCTTCAGGGGGCAAGGGGCCAAGAGACCCAGTACTTC. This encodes CASSLQGARGQETQYF.

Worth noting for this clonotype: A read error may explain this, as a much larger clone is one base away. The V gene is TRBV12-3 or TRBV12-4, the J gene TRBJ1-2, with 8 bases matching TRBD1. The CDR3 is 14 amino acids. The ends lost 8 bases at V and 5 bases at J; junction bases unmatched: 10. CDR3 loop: CASCAPDRDYGYTF. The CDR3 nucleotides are TGTGCCAGCTGTGCCCCGGACAGGGATTATGGCTACACCTTC.

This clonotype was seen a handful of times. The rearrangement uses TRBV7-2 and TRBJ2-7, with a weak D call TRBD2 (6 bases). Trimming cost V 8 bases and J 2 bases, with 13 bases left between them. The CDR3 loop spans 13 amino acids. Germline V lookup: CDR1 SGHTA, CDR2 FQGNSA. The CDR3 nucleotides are TGTGCCAGCGGGAGGCAACTCACCTACGAGCAGTACTTC. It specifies CASGRQLTYEQYF.

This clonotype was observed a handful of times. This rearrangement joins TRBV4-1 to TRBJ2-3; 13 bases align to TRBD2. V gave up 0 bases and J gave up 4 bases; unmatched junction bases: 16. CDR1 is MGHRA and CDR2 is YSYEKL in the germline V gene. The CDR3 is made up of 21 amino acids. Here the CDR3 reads CASSQDVTSGRAHQSPDTQYF. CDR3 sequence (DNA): TGCGCCAGCAGCCAAGACGTTACTAGCGGGAGGGCCCACCAGAGCCCAGATACGCAGTATTTT.